This passage covers 20 T cell receptor beta chains from one sample sequenced in a study of blood T cell repertoires in COVID-19. The protocol was immunoSEQ multiplex PCR, while the TCRdb copy is restricted to in-frame clones and leaves out a portion. Of around 180,000 clones detected, roughly 82% appear once; the ten largest clones hold about 8.6%. The sequenced material came from PBMCs or T cells enriched from blood (not recorded which). The source is a woman aged 30 to 39 who had recovered from COVID-19.

This chain links TRBV28 with TRBJ2-3, with 8 bases fitting TRBD2. This CDR3 has 15 residues. The germline V gene has CDR1 MDHEN and CDR2 SYDVKM. V lost 6 bases to trimming and J lost 3 bases; unmatched junction nucleotides: 8. The CDR3 sequence is CASRVIGRETDTQYF. CDR3 DNA sequence: TGTGCCAGCAGAGTGATCGGGAGGGAAACAGATACGCAGTATTTT.

V is TRBV5-1 and J is TRBJ2-7; 10 nucleotides match TRBD2. V lost 4 bases to trimming and J lost 5 bases; unmatched junction nucleotides: 12. Germline V gene sequence: CDR1 SGHRS, CDR2 YFSETQ. The CDR3 runs to 16 residues. The CDR3 loop reads CASSPLASGSIHEQYF. In nucleotides, the CDR3 is TGCGCCAGCAGCCCGTTGGCTAGCGGGAGTATCCACGAGCAGTACTTC.

This sequence joins TRBV24-1 and TRBJ2-2; 9 nucleotides match TRBD2. Germline V gene lookup returns CDR1 KGHDR and CDR2 SFDVKD. The J segment lost 9 bases and the V segment lost 1 base, leaving 11 bases of the junction unmatched. The CDR3 length is 17 residues. CDR3 DNA: TGTGCCACCAGTGATTTCTACACTAGCGGGCGGCCCCGGGAGCTGTTTTTT. Its protein is CATSDFYTSGRPRELFF.

The V and J genes are TRBV7-8 and TRBJ2-5, with TRBD2 identical over 12 bases. The germline V gene has CDR1 SGHVS and CDR2 FQNEAQ. This CDR3 has 18 amino acids. V lost 2 bases, J lost 4 bases, and 11 bases stayed unmatched. The CDR3 sequence is CASSLPLRLAGVVETQYF. The CDR3 bases are TGTGCCAGCAGCTTACCCCTGAGACTAGCGGGAGTGGTAGAGACCCAGTACTTC.

The sample holds one count of this clone. The genes are TRBV27 and TRBJ2-5; 8 nucleotides match TRBD2. The CDR3 contains 16 residues. Germline V gives CDR1 MNHEY, CDR2 SMNVEV (reference sequence). V trimming: 1 base; J trimming: 5 bases; junction bases outside the gene matches: 9. The CDR3 reads CASSLLAGGVQETQYF. CDR3 DNA: TGTGCCAGCAGTTTATTGGCGGGAGGAGTTCAGGAGACCCAGTACTTC.

A few counts support this clone. CDR3 region: CASSPYSGSRYEQYF. CDR3 nucleotides: TGTGCCAGCAGCCCGTATAGCGGGAGCCGCTACGAGCAGTACTTC. This chain joins TRBV6-5 and TRBJ2-7, with TRBD2 matching 9 bases. V lost 6 bases to trimming and J lost 3 bases; unmatched junction nucleotides: 9. Germline V gene data show CDR1 as MNHEY and CDR2 as SVGAGI. This CDR3 is 15 amino acids long.

This clone came up once. Germline is not matched at one junction end, which may reflect a read error. The chain carries TRBV7-7 and TRBJ2-2; D might be TRBD1 (5 bases). The CDR3 loop spans 16 amino acids. Germline loops: CDR1 SSHAT, CDR2 FNYEAQ (reference sequence). DNA of the CDR3: TGTGCTAGCAGCCCGCTGGCAGGGTCTTTAACCGGGGAGCTGTTTTTT. Encoded protein: CASSPLAGSLTGELFF.

This clone came up once. The rearrangement joins TRBV15 to TRBJ1-1; D is possibly TRBD1 (5 bases). Looked up from germline, CDR1 is LNHNV and CDR2 is YYDKDF (reference sequence). CDR3 size: 14 residues. Trimming cost V 0 bases and J 4 bases, with 9 bases left between them. CDR3 coding DNA: TGTGCCACCAGCAGAGACAGGGTTAGCACTGAAGCTTTCTTT. Residues: CATSRDRVSTEAFF.

This clone appeared once. J is TRBJ1-2 and V is TRBV7-8; D unclear. Germline values: CDR1 SGHVS, CDR2 FQNEAQ. The CDR3 runs to 12 residues. The V end lost 1 base, the J end lost 6 bases, and 6 bases lay between the germline ends. CDR3 coding DNA: TGTGCCAGCAGCTTAGGGAGGGATGGCTACACCTTC. It codes for CASSLGRDGYTF.

This clone occurred once. This chain connects TRBV5-5 to TRBJ2-7, with 8 bases that match TRBD1. Trimming at V came to 4 bases and at J to 2 bases, leaving 8 bases not matched to a gene. The CDR3 loop spans 15 amino acids. The germline V gene encodes CDR1 SGHKS and CDR2 YYEKEE (reference sequence). The CDR3 protein is CASSLQGTGTYEQYF. The CDR3 DNA reads as TGTGCCAGCAGCCTCCAAGGGACAGGCACCTACGAGCAGTACTTC.

The rearrangement joins TRBV19 to TRBJ2-1; no reliable D call. The germline CDR1 and CDR2 sequences are LNHDA and SQIVND (reference sequence). Trimming pared 4 bases from V and 4 bases from J, leaving 8 bases between. The CDR3 covers 13 residues. As DNA, the CDR3 is TGTGCCAGTAGTACTAGTTTTTACAATGAGCAGTTCTTC. This encodes CASSTSFYNEQFF.

J is TRBJ2-7 and V is TRBV30; tentative D call: TRBD1 (5 bases). The V and J ends lost 3 bases and 2 bases respectively, with 11 bases between them. The CDR3 runs to 13 residues. From germline, CDR1 is GTSNPN and CDR2 SVGIG (reference sequence). The CDR3 loop reads CAWSGGAAYEQYF. CDR3 nucleotide sequence: TGTGCCTGGAGCGGTGGGGCAGCCTACGAGCAGTACTTC.

This sequence joins TRBV7-9 and TRBJ2-7; no clear D. Germline lookup yields CDR1 SEHNR and CDR2 FQNEAQ (reference sequence). The CDR3 sequence is 11 residues long. The germline V and J ends were trimmed by 4 bases and 3 bases, with 4 bases remaining between them. The CDR3 DNA is TGTGCCAGCAGCTCCATCTACGAGCAGTACTTC. Protein sequence: CASSSIYEQYF.

In DNA form, the CDR3 reads TGTGCCAGCAACGCTCGGACAGGGCTTAATTCACCCCTCCACTTT. It codes for CASNARTGLNSPLHF. The gene calls are TRBV5-6 and TRBJ1-6; 8 nucleotides align to TRBD1. Germline V lookup: CDR1 SGHDT, CDR2 YYEEEE. This CDR3 is 15 amino acids long. The ends lost 6 bases at V and 6 bases at J; junction bases unmatched: 8.

This chain's CDR3 is CASSRQGPNEKLFF. The CDR3 DNA reads as TGTGCCAGCAGCCGACAGGGACCTAATGAAAAACTGTTTTTT. The chain is built from TRBV6-5 and TRBJ1-4; 7 bases match TRBD1. CDR1 and CDR2 (germline): MNHEY, SVGAGI. V trimming: 6 bases; J trimming: 3 bases; junction bases outside the gene matches: 4. The CDR3 sequence is 14 residues long.

V gene TRBV21-1 combines with J gene TRBJ2-7; the table assigns TRBD1, which was not confirmed against the DNA. TRBV21-1 is termed a pseudogene. This CDR3 region has 16 residues. The CDR3 is CASSKREGQGSYEQYF. CDR3 nucleotide sequence: TGTGCCAGCAGCAAAAGGGAGGGACAGGGCTCCTACGAGCAGTACTTC.

V is TRBV5-1 and J is TRBJ1-1; 7 positions match TRBD1. Germline trimming cut 0 bases from V and 7 bases from J; bases unmatched to any gene: 6. The CDR3 loop spans 14 amino acids. Germline V CDR1 and CDR2: SGHRS, YFSETQ. The CDR3: CASSLEGQFYEAFF. DNA for the CDR3: TGCGCCAGCAGCTTGGAGGGACAGTTTTATGAAGCTTTCTTT.

The chain combines TRBV5-6 with TRBJ1-2; perhaps TRBD1 as D (6 bases). The germline CDR1 and CDR2 sequences are SGHDT and YYEEEE. V was trimmed by 5 bases and J by 0 bases, leaving 17 bases between them. This CDR3 region has 16 residues. This chain's CDR3 is CASRPDRESANYGYTF. The DNA for the CDR3 is TGTGCCAGCAGACCGGACAGAGAGTCAGCTAACTATGGCTACACCTTC.

V usage is TRBV11-3 and J usage is TRBJ2-5; D possibly corresponds to TRBD2 (5 bases). The CDR3 has 15 residues. Germline V lookup: CDR1 SGHNT, CDR2 YENEEA. Trimming took 3 bases from V and 2 from J, leaving 13 bases between them. The CDR3 DNA follows: TGTGCCAGCAGCTTGGGCGGGCCAGTACAAGAGACCCAGTACTTC. It specifies CASSLGGPVQETQYF.

The rearrangement joins TRBV7-9 to TRBJ2-7; D is unresolved. The V gene's germline CDR1 is SEHNR and CDR2 FQNEAQ (reference sequence). This CDR3 has 14 residues. Trimming left V 1 base short and J 3 bases short, with 10 bases between. The chain's CDR3 is CASSLGQAGYEQYF. The CDR3 DNA reads TGTGCCAGCAGCTTAGGGCAGGCTGGCTACGAGCAGTACTTC.